These 14 T cell receptor beta chains originate from one sample sequenced in a study of blood T cell repertoires in COVID-19 (dated by TCRdb to the early 2020s). Receptor libraries were prepared by the immunoSEQ multiplex PCR assay. In TCRdb, the immuneACCESS table is reduced to in-frame sequences with V and J assigned. These tables do not hold every clone; where another copy was compared, an unresolved V gene accounts for under half, and the others remain unexplained. This sample lists around 72,000 clones; over 80% were detected once. The ten most abundant clones make up roughly 6.1% of the sample. Sequencing used peripheral blood. These receptors came from a woman in her fifties or sixties with acute or convalescent COVID-19.

The J gene is TRBJ1-4, the V gene TRBV2; D might be TRBD1 (6 bases). The V end was cut by 6 bases, the J end by 4 bases, with 15 bases between. Germline values: CDR1 SNHLY, CDR2 FYNNEI. The CDR3 totals 15 residues. The CDR3 region has the DNA TGTGCCAGCAGGGACCTAGGGGGTTATAATGAAAAACTGTTTTTT. Translating gives CASRDLGGYNEKLFF.

The rearrangement uses TRBV28 and TRBJ1-2; 7 bases match TRBD1. With 7 bases clipped from V and 8 bases from J, the junction kept 10 bases outside the gene matches. CDR3 length: 13 residues. Germline V CDR1 and CDR2: MDHEN, SYDVKM. The CDR3 DNA sequence: TGTGCCAGCACCCAGGGGGGCGGGCCCGGCTACACCTTC. Amino acids: CASTQGGGPGYTF.

The chain recombines TRBV6-5 with TRBJ1-1; 7 bases are a match to TRBD1. V lost 2 bases and J lost 6; bases outside the gene matches: 6. Germline CDR1 is MNHEY and CDR2 is SVGAGI. The CDR3 extends over 14 amino acids. In DNA, the CDR3 is TGTGCCAGCAGTTACGCCACAGGGGTGTCTGAAGCTTTCTTT. Protein sequence: CASSYATGVSEAFF.

There are a few counts of this clone. The chain is built from TRBV5-4 and TRBJ1-2; TRBD1 matches at 8 bases. The ends lost 2 bases at V and 8 bases at J; junction bases unmatched: 8. The germline V gene has CDR1 SGHNT and CDR2 YYREEE (reference sequence). The CDR3 runs to 14 residues. This chain's CDR3 is CASSLGQGSRGYTF. CDR3 nucleotide sequence: TGTGCCAGCAGCTTAGGACAGGGTTCTAGGGGCTACACCTTC.

V and J are TRBV11-2 and TRBJ1-6; D not resolved. CDR1 is SGHAT, CDR2 FQNNGV, per germline. V was shortened by 1 base and J by 7 bases, with 5 bases between the two germline ends. The CDR3 spans 13 residues. This CDR3 is CASSLGQNSPLHF. CDR3 DNA: TGTGCCAGCAGCTTAGGGCAAAATTCACCCCTCCACTTT.

This chain uses TRBV7-9 with TRBJ1-2, with TRBD1 matching 9 bases. CDR3 length: 17 residues. Germline assignment: CDR1 SEHNR and CDR2 FQNEAQ (reference sequence). The ends lost 1 base at V and 4 bases at J; junction bases unmatched: 10. The CDR3 here is CASSLGAGTGYSYGYTF. The CDR3 DNA reads as TGTGCCAGCAGCTTAGGGGCCGGGACAGGGTATAGCTATGGCTACACCTTC.

V is TRBV9 and J is TRBJ2-3; TRBD2 matches 8 bases. CDR3 length: 15 amino acids. Germline values: CDR1 SGDLS, CDR2 YYNGEE. J gave up 2 bases and V 4 bases, and 6 bases lay outside the gene matches. DNA of the CDR3: TGTGCCAGCAGCTGGAGCGGGAGCACCACAGATACGCAGTATTTT. This encodes CASSWSGSTTDTQYF.

This clone was recorded once. This rearrangement joins TRBV28 to TRBJ1-4; 7 bases agree with TRBD1. Germline CDR1 and CDR2: MDHEN and SYDVKM. V was pared by 4 bases and J by 6 bases, with 11 bases of the junction left unmatched. This CDR3 is 16 amino acids long. The CDR3 sequence: CASSSLEGTEYEKLFF. The CDR3 DNA reads TGTGCCAGCAGTTCACTTGAGGGGACAGAATATGAAAAACTGTTTTTT.

The CDR3 region has the DNA TGTGCCAGCAGCCCCCAAGAGGGGGGGCTCACAGATACGCAGTATTTT. This sequence encodes CASSPQEGGLTDTQYF. The chain carries TRBV3-1 (or the pseudogene TRBV3-2) and TRBJ2-3, with TRBD2 as a possible D gene (7 bases). Germline CDR1 LGHDT, CDR2 YNNKEL (reference sequence). The ends were cut back, 4 bases at V and 2 bases at J, with 16 bases in the middle. There are 16 residues in the CDR3.

The gene calls are TRBV5-4 and TRBJ1-2; TRBD1 is a possible D gene (5 bases). From germline, CDR1 is SGHNT and CDR2 YYREEE (reference sequence). This CDR3 has 15 residues. Trimming stripped 5 bases from V and 5 bases from J, with 19 bases between. CDR3 sequence reads: CASRNYEWDSYGYTF. The CDR3 DNA follows: TGTGCCAGCAGAAATTATGAATGGGACTCATATGGCTACACCTTC.

This chain links TRBV9 with TRBJ2-2, with a weak D call TRBD1 (6 bases). The V and J ends lost 7 bases and 1 base respectively, with 8 bases between them. CDR1 is SGDLS, CDR2 YYNGEE, per germline. The CDR3 runs 13 residues. The CDR3 bases are TGTGCCAGCGGGACACAGAACACCGGGGAGCTGTTTTTT. Translated: CASGTQNTGELFF.

The chain carries TRBV7-2 and TRBJ2-5; 11 bases match TRBD1. The CDR3 is 15 residues long. V gave up 5 bases and J gave up 7 bases; unmatched junction bases: 9. Per the germline V gene, CDR1 is SGHTA and CDR2 is FQGNSA. The CDR3 DNA reads as TGTGCCAGCAGCCTAAACATGGGACAGGGGGGGACCCAGTACTTC. Residues: CASSLNMGQGGTQYF.

The CDR3 DNA reads TGTGCCAGCAGTTTATACCCACAGGGGACCGAGCAGTACTTC. Protein: CASSLYPQGTEQYF. The chain joins TRBV27 to TRBJ2-7, with 7 bases that match TRBD1. The V gene end was trimmed by 1 base and the J gene end by 6 bases; junction bases not matched to a gene: 6. This CDR3 contains 14 residues. Per the germline V gene, CDR1 is MNHEY and CDR2 is SMNVEV (reference sequence).

The genes are TRBV5-1 and TRBJ2-2; 8 bases are shared with TRBD2. The CDR3 runs to 14 residues. The V gene's germline CDR1 is SGHRS and CDR2 YFSETQ. The trim removed 0 bases at V and 6 bases at J, leaving 1 base unmatched. CDR3 nucleotide sequence: TGCGCCAGCAGCTTGGACGGGGGGGCCGGGGAGCTGTTTTTT. Translated: CASSLDGGAGELFF.